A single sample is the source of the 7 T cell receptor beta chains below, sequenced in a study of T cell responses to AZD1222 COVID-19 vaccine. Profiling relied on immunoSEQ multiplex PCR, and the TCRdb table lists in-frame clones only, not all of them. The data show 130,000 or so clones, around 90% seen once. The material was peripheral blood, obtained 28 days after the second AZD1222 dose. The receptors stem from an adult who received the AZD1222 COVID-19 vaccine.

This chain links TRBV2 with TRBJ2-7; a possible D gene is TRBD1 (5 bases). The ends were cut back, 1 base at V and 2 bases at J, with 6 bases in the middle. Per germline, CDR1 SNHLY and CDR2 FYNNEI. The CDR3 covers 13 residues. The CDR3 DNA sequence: TGTGCCAGCAGTGAAGGCAGGGCCTACGAGCAGTACTTC. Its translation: CASSEGRAYEQYF.

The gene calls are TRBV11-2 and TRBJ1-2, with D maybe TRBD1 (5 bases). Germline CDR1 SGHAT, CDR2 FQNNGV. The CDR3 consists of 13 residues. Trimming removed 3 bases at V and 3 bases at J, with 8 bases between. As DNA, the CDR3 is TGTGCCAGCAGCTTCGGGACCGACTATGGCTACACCTTC. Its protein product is CASSFGTDYGYTF.

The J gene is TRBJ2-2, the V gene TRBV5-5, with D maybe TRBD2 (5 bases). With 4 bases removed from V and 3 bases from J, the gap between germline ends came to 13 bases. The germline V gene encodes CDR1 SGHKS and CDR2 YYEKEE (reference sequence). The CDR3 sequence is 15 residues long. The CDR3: CASSAWIGDTGELFF. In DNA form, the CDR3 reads TGTGCCAGCAGCGCCTGGATCGGGGACACCGGGGAGCTGTTTTTT. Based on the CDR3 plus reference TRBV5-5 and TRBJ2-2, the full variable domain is DAGVTQSPTHLIKTRGQQVTLRCSPISGHKSVSWYQQVLGQGPQFIFQYYEKEERGRGNFPDRFSARQFPNYSSELNVNALLLGDSALYLCASSAWIGDTGELFFGEGSRLTVL.

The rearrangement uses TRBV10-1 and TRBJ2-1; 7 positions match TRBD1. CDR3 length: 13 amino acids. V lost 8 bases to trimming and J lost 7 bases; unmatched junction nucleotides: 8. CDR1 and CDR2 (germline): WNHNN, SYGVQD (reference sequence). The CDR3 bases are TGCGCCAGCGGGACAGCCCCAACAAATGAGCAGTTCTTC. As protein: CASGTAPTNEQFF.

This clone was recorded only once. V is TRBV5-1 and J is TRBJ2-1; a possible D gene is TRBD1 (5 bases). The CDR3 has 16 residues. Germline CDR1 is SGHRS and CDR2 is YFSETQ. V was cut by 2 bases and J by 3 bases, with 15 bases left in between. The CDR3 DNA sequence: TGCGCCAGCAGCTTCAGGGCTCAGAGGTTCTACAATGAGCAGTTCTTC. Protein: CASSFRAQRFYNEQFF.

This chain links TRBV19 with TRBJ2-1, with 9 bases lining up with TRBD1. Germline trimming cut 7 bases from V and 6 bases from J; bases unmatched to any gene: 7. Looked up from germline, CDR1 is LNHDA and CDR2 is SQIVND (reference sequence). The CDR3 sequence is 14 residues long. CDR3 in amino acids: CASKTDRGGNEQFF. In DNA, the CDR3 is TGTGCCAGTAAAACGGACAGGGGAGGCAATGAGCAGTTCTTC.

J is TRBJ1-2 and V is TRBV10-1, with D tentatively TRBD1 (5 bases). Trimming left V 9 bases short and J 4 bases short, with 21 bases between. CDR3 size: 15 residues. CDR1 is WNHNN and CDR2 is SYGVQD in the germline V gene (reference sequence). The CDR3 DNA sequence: TGCGCCAGTCAGCCAGCCGAGGGGCCCTCCTATGGCTACACCTTC. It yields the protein CASQPAEGPSYGYTF.